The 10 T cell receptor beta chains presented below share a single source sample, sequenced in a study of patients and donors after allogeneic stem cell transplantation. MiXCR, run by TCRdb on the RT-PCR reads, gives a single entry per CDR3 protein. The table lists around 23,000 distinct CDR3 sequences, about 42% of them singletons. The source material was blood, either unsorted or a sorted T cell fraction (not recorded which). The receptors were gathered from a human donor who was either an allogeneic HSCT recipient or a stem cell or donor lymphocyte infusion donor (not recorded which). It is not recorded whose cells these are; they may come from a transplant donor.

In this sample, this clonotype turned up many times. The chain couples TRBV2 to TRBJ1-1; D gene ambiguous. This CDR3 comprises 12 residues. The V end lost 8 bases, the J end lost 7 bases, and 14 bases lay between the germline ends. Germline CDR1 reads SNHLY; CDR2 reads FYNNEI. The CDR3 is CASWTPGNEAFF. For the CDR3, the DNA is TGTGCCAGCTGGACGCCAGGCAATGAAGCTTTCTTT.

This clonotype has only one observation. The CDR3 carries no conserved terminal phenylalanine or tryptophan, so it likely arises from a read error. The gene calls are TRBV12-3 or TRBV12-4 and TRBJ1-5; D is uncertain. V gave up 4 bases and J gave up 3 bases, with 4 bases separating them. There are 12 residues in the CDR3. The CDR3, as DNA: TGTGCCAGCAGTTGGGCCAATCAGCCCCAGCATCTT. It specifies CASSWANQPQHL.

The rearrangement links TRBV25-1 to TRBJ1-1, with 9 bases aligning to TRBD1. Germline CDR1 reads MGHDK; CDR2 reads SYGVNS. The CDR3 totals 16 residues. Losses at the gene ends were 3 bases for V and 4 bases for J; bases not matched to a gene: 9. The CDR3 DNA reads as TGTGCCAGCAGTGAGAGGGGACAGGGAAGGAGCACTGAAGCTTTCTTT. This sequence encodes CASSERGQGRSTEAFF.

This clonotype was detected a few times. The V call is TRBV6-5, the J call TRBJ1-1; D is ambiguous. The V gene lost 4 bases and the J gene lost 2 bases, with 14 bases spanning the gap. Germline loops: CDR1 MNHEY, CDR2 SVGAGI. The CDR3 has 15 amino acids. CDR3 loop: CASSSHEGPNTEAFF. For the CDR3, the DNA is TGTGCCAGCAGTTCCCACGAAGGGCCTAACACTGAAGCTTTCTTT.

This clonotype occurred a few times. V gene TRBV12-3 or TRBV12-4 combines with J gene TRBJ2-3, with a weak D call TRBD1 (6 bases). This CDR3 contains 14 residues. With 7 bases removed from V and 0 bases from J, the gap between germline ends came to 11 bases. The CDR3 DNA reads TGTGCCAGCACCTTGACAGGAAGCACAGATACGCAGTATTTT. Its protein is CASTLTGSTDTQYF.

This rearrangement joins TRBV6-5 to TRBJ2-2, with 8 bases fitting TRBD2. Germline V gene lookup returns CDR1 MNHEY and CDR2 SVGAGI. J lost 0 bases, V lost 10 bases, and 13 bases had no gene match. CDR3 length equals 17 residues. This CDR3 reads CATRRREAFTNTGELFF. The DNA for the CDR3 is TGTGCCACCCGGAGGCGGGAGGCCTTCACGAACACCGGGGAGCTGTTTTTT.

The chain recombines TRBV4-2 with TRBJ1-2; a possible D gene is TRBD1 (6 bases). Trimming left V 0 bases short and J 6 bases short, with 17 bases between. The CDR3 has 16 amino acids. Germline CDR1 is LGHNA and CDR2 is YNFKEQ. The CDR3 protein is CASSQDGGFTGNGYTF. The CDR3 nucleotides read TGTGCCAGCAGCCAAGATGGGGGCTTCACAGGGAATGGCTACACCTTC.

For the CDR3, the DNA is TGCAGTGCTAGGGAATCTGGAAACACCATATATTTT. It yields the protein CSARESGNTIYF. The rearrangement links TRBV20-1 to TRBJ1-3; D remains ambiguous. Trimming took off 3 bases at V and 1 base at J, with 4 bases between the two ends. The germline gives CDR1 DFQATT, CDR2 SNEGSKA (reference sequence). CDR3 length: 12 amino acids.

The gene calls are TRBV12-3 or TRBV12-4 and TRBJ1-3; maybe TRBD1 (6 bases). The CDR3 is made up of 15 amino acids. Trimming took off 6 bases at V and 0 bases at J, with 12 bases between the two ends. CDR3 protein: CASSAGAVSGNTIYF. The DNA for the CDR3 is TGTGCCAGCAGCGCGGGGGCGGTCTCTGGAAACACCATATATTTT.

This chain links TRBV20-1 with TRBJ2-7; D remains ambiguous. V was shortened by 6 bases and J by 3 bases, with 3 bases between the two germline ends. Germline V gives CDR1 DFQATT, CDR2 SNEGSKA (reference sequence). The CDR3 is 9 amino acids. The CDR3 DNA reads TGCAGTGCCGACTACGAGCAGTACTTC. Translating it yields CSADYEQYF.